This T cell receptor (beta chain) was captured by sequencing in a study of identical twins. Each cDNA held unique molecular identifiers, and template switching gave it a universal primer site. Via MiXCR, TCRdb re-called the 5' RACE reads, giving one row per CDR3 protein. The sample lists some 500,000 distinct CDR3 sequences; less than 25% were seen once. The V and J ends lost 1 base and 3 bases, in that order; junction bases with no gene match: 3. Per the germline V gene, CDR1 is DFQATT and CDR2 is SNEGSKA (reference sequence). CDR3 size: 15 residues. This sample was shared with a second study, whose subject was T cells expressing NK-cell markers. This second study notes: It was sorted CD3+CD56-NKG2C+, CD3+CD56+NKG2C- and CD3+CD56+NKG2C+ T cells that provided the TCR beta repertoires.

This clonotype was obtained from a woman between 18 and 29 years old in good health. The gene calls are TRBV20-1 and TRBJ2-1; 10 nucleotides match TRBD1. The specimen was CD4+ T cells sorted from blood. Here the CDR3 DNA reads TGCAGTGCTAGAGGAAGGACAGGGGGCTACAATGAGCAGTTCTTC. Protein sequence: CSARGRTGGYNEQFF.